This T cell receptor (beta chain) was sequenced during a study of cytomegalovirus exposure and HLA in healthy donors. 60 Vbeta and 13 Jbeta primers were used in PCR. As handled by the study authors: The count from a later analysis was some 81 million unique TCR beta chains, 9 million to 12 million of them shared. TCRdb keeps only in-frame clones here, not all; method: immunoSEQ multiplex PCR. That table is the source of V, J and clone size, and D and trimming were worked out from the DNA. The repertoire holds about 34,000 clones, with over 60% as singletons. Remarks on this clone: The target antigen is unknown.

The germline V gene has CDR1 KGHSH and CDR2 LQKENI. With 7 bases clipped from V and 2 bases from J, the junction kept 4 bases outside the gene matches. The CDR3 runs to 13 residues. Study-wide results and caveats: The study had only CMV serostatus as immune exposure information. Cytomegalovirus-associated status was assigned to more than 150 TCR beta chains. Earlier analysis yielded a pattern in which most TCR beta V segments were productive about 90% or about 30% of the time.

The chain uses TRBV18 and TRBJ2-5, with 7 nucleotides matching TRBD1. This TCR was recovered from a man in his forties in good health and CMV-seropositive. Sequenced sample: PBMCs. DNA for the CDR3: TGTGCCAGCTACAGGGGAAATCAAGAGACCCAGTACTTC. Its protein is CASYRGNQETQYF.